Each of the 12 T cell receptor beta chains below was sequenced from the same sample in a study of blood T cell repertoires in COVID-19. The assay was immunoSEQ multiplex PCR, and TCRdb's table has in-frame clones only and misses some. This sample has around 250,000 clones, with about 83% found just once. Sequenced material: peripheral blood. The source of these receptors is a man aged 35 to 55 with active or convalescent COVID-19.

The table lists this clone with a count of one. The chain uses TRBV12-3 or TRBV12-4 and TRBJ1-1, with unresolved D. This CDR3 is 13 amino acids long. The germline V and J ends were trimmed by 5 bases and 8 bases, with 15 bases remaining between them. The CDR3 loop reads CASSHGSPQEAFF. CDR3 bases: TGTGCCAGCAGTCACGGGAGCCCGCAAGAAGCTTTCTTT.

The chain's CDR3 is CASSPGQGGDIQYF. CDR3 in DNA: TGTGCCAGCTCACCAGGCCAGGGTGGCGACATTCAGTACTTC. This sequence joins TRBV18 and TRBJ2-4, with D possibly being TRBD1 (5 bases). Trimming shortened V by 2 bases and J by 8 bases, and 13 bases separated the two germline ends. Germline assignment: CDR1 KGHSH and CDR2 LQKENI. The CDR3 is 14 amino acids.

The chain joins TRBV24-1 to TRBJ2-1, with 7 bases lining up with TRBD2. This CDR3 contains 16 residues. Trimming removed 3 bases from V and 6 bases from J; junction bases left unmatched: 10. In germline, CDR1 is KGHDR, CDR2 SFDVKD. CDR3 sequence: CATSDGWEGRSNEQFF. The CDR3 nucleotides are TGTGCCACCAGTGATGGGTGGGAGGGCCGGAGCAATGAGCAGTTCTTC.

The CDR3 region has the DNA TGTGCCAGCAGCTCGGGATTTTTCTACGAGCAGTACTTC. Residues: CASSSGFFYEQYF. V usage is TRBV11-3 and J usage is TRBJ2-7; tentatively, D is TRBD2 (5 bases). Per the germline V gene, CDR1 is SGHNT and CDR2 is YENEEA. Trimming left V 4 bases short and J 3 bases short, with 10 bases between. CDR3 length equals 13 residues.

In this sample, this clone turned up once. The rearrangement uses TRBV19 and TRBJ2-3; a weak D match, TRBD1 (5 bases). Germline CDR1 LNHDA, CDR2 SQIVND (reference sequence). The V end lost 2 bases, the J end lost 1 base, and 10 bases lay between the germline ends. The CDR3 contains 15 residues. CDR3 sequence reads: CASSIRGRGTDTQYF. The CDR3 bases are TGTGCCAGTAGTATAAGAGGCAGGGGCACAGATACGCAGTATTTT. The entire variable domain, with the rest obtained from reference TRBV19 and TRBJ2-3, is as follows: DGGITQSPKYLFRKEGQNVTLSCEQNLNHDAMYWYRQDPGQGLRLIYYSQIVNDFQKGDIAEGYSVSREKKESFPLTVTSAQKNPTAFYLCASSIRGRGTDTQYFGPGTRLTVL.

The rearrangement joins TRBV6-5 to TRBJ1-1; D call uncertain. The CDR3 has 13 residues. Trimming shortened V by 1 base and J by 1 base, and 4 bases separated the two germline ends. Germline CDR1 reads MNHEY; CDR2 reads SVGAGI. Written as DNA, the CDR3 is TGTGCCAGCAGTTACTACGGGAACACTGAAGCTTTCTTT. Translated, it gives CASSYYGNTEAFF.

The chain couples TRBV30 to TRBJ1-5; TRBD1 is a possible D gene (6 bases). The V end was cut by 1 base, the J end by 0 bases, with 10 bases between. Germline lookup yields CDR1 GTSNPN and CDR2 SVGIG (reference sequence). The CDR3 spans 15 residues. The CDR3 spells CAWSAQGGSNQPQHF. For the CDR3, the DNA is TGTGCCTGGAGTGCCCAAGGGGGTAGCAATCAGCCCCAGCATTTT.

The chain recombines TRBV19 with TRBJ2-7; TRBD2 matches at 7 bases. Germline CDR1 and CDR2: LNHDA and SQIVND (reference sequence). The ends lost 4 bases at V and 4 bases at J; junction bases unmatched: 10. CDR3 length: 15 amino acids. CDR3 residues: CASSTDPRGEYEQYF. The CDR3 region has the DNA TGTGCCAGTAGTACCGACCCACGGGGGGAATACGAGCAGTACTTC.

This clone was counted between two and nine times. J is TRBJ1-1 and V is TRBV6-1; TRBD1 aligns across 9 bases. Germline V gene data show CDR1 as MNHNS and CDR2 as SASEGT. This CDR3 comprises 14 residues. V lost 7 bases and J lost 5; bases outside the gene matches: 8. The CDR3 protein is CASIRDRAFTEAFF. CDR3 nucleotide sequence: TGTGCCAGCATTCGGGACAGGGCATTTACTGAAGCTTTCTTT.

CDR3 DNA: TGTGCCAGCAGTGCCACCGCGCAAGAGACCCAGTACTTC. This codes for CASSATAQETQYF. This chain connects TRBV25-1 to TRBJ2-5; D remains ambiguous. Trimming removed 4 bases at V and 2 bases at J, with 8 bases between. From germline, CDR1 is MGHDK and CDR2 SYGVNS. The CDR3 extends over 13 amino acids.

The chain links TRBV9 to TRBJ2-1, with D uncertain. Germline V CDR1 and CDR2: SGDLS, YYNGEE. Trimming removed 3 bases at V and 0 bases at J, with 10 bases between. The CDR3 has 15 residues. CDR3 sequence (DNA): TGTGCCAGCAGCGCCACAGACCGCTCCTACAATGAGCAGTTCTTC. Translated, it gives CASSATDRSYNEQFF.

This clone showed up just a few times. With only one base between it and a far larger clone, this is likely a read error. This sample also contains other DNA sequences that code for the same CDR3. The gene calls are TRBV7-9 and TRBJ2-1; 9 nucleotides align to TRBD2. CDR1 SEHNR and CDR2 FQNEAQ come from the germline V gene (reference sequence). This CDR3 comprises 14 residues. The chain's CDR3 is CASSRGGEINEQFF. In DNA form, the CDR3 reads TGCGCCAGCAGCCGCGGGGGGGAAATCAATGAGCAGTTCTTC.